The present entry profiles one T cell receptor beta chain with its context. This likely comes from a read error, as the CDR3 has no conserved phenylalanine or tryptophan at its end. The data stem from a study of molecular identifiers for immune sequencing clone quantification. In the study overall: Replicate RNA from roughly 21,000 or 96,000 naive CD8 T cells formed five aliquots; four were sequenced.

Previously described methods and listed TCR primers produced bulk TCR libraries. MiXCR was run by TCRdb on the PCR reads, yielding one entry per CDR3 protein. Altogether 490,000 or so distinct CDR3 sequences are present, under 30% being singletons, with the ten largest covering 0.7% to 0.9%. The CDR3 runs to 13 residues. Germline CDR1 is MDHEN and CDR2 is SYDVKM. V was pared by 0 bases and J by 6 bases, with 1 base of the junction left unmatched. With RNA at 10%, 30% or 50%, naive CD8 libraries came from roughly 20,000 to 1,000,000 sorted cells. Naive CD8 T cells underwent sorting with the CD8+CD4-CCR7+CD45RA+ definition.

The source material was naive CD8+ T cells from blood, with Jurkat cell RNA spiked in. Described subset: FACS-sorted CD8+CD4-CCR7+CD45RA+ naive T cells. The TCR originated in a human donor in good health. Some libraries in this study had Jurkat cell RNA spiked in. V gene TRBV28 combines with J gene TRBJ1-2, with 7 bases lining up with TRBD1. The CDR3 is CASSLWTGHGYTL. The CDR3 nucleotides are TGTGCCAGCAGTTTATGGACAGGGCATGGCTACACCTTG.